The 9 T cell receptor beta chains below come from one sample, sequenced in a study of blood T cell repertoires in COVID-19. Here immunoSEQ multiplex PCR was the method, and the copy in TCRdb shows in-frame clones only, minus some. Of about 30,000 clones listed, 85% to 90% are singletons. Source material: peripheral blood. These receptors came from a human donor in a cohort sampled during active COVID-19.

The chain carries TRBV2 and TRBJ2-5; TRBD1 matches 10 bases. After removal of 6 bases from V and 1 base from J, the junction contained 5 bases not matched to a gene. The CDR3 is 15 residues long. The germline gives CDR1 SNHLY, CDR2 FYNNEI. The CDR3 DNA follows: TGTGCCAGCAGGGGCGACAGGGGGCTCCAAGAGACCCAGTACTTC. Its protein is CASRGDRGLQETQYF.

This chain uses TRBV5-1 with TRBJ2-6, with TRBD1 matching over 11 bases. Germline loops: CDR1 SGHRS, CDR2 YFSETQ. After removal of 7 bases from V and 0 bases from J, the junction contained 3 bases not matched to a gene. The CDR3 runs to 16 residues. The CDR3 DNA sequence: TGCGCCAGCGGACAGGGGGCACACTCTGGGGCCAACGTCCTGACTTTC. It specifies CASGQGAHSGANVLTF.

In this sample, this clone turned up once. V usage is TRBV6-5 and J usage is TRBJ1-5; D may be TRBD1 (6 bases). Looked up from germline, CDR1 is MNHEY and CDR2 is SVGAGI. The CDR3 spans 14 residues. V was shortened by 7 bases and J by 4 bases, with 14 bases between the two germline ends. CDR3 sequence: CASNLEGGNQPQHF. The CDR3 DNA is TGTGCCAGCAACCTGGAAGGGGGTAATCAGCCCCAGCATTTT.

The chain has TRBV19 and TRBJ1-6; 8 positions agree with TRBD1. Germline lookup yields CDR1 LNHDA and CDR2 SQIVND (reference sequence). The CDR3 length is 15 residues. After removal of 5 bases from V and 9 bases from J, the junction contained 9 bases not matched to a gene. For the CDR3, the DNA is TGTGCCAGTAGTGGAGGACAGGGTTTGGGTTCACCCCTCCACTTT. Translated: CASSGGQGLGSPLHF.

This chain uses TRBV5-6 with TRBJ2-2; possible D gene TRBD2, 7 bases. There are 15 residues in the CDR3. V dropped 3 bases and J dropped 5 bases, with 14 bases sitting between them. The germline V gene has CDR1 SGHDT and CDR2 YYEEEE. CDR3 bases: TGTGCCAGCAGCTATGCGGGGGCGCGAACCGGGGAGCTGTTTTTT. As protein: CASSYAGARTGELFF.

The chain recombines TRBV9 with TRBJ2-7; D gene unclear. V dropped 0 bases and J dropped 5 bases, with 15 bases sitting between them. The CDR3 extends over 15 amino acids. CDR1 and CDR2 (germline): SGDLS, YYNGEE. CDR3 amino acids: CASSVDGKLIDEQYF. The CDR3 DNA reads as TGTGCCAGCAGCGTAGATGGTAAACTTATCGACGAGCAGTACTTC.

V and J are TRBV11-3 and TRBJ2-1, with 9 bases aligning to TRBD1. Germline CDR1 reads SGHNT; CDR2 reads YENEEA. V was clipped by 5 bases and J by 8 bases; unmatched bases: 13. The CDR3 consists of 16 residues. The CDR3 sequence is CASSTSGTGFHDEQFF. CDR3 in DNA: TGTGCCAGCAGCACCTCCGGGACAGGGTTTCACGATGAGCAGTTCTTC. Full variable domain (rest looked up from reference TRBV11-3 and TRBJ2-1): EAGVVQSPRYKIIEKKQPVAFWCNPISGHNTLYWYLQNLGQGPELLIRYENEEAVDDSQLPKDRFSAERLKGVDSTLKIQPAELGDSAVYLCASSTSGTGFHDEQFFGPGTRLTVL.

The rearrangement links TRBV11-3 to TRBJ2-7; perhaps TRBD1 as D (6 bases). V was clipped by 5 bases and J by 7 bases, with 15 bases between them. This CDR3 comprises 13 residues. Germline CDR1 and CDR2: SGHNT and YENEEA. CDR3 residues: CASSRGGLGEQYF. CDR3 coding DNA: TGTGCCAGCAGCAGAGGGGGTTTGGGAGAGCAGTACTTC.

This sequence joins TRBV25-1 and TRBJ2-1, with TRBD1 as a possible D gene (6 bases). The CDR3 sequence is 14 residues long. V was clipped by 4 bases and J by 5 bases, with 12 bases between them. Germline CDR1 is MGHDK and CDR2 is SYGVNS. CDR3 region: CASSVPGHHNEQFF. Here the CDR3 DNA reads TGTGCCAGCAGTGTTCCGGGACACCACAATGAGCAGTTCTTC.